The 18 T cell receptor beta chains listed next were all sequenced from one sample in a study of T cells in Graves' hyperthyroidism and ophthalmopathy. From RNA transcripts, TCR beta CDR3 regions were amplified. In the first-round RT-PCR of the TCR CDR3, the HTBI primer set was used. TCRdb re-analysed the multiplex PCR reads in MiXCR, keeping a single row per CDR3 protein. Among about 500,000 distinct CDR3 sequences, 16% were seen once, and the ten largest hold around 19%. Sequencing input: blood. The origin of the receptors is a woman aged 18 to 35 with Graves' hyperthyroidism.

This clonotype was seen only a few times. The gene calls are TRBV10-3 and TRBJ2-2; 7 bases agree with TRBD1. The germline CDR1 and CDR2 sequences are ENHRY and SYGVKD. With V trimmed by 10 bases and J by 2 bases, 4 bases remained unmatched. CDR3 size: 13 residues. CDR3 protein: CATGTENTGELFF. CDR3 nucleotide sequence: TGTGCCACCGGGACAGAAAACACCGGGGAGCTGTTTTTT.

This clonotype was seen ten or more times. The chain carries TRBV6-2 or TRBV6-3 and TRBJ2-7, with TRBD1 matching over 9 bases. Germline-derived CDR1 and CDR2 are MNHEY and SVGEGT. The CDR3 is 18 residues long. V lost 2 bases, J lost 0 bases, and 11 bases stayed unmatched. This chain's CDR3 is CASSYTTYRGPNSYEQYF. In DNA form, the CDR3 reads TGTGCCAGCAGTTACACCACATACAGGGGGCCTAACTCCTACGAGCAGTACTTC.

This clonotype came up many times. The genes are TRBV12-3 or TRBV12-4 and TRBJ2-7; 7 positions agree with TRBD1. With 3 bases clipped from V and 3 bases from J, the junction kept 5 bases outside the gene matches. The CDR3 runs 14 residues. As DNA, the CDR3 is TGTGCCAGCAGTTTTGGACAGGCCCTCTACGAGCAGTACTTC. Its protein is CASSFGQALYEQYF.

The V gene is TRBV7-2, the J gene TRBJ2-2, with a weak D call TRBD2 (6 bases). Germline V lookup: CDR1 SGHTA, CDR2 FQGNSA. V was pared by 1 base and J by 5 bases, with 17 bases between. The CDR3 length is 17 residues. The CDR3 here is CASSLGRAGLSTGELFF. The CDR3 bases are TGTGCCAGCAGCTTAGGTCGGGCGGGGTTGTCGACCGGGGAGCTGTTTTTT.

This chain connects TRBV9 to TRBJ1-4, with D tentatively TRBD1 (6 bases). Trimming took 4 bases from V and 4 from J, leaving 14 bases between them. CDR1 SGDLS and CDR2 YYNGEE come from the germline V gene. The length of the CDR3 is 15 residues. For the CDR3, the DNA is TGTGCCAGCAGCTTACAGGGTCGTAGTAATGAAAAACTGTTTTTT. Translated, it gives CASSLQGRSNEKLFF.

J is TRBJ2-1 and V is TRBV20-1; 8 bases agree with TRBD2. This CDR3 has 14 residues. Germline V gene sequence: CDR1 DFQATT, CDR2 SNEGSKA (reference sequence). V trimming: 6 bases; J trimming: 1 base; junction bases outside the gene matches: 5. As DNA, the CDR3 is TGCAGTGCACCAAAGCGGGGGTCCTACAATGAGCAGTTCTTC. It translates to CSAPKRGSYNEQFF.

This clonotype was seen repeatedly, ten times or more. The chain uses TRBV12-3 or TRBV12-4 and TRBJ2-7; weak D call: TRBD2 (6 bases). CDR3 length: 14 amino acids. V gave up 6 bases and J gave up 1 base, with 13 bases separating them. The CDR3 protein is CASRPPGGSYEQYF. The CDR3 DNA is TGTGCCAGCAGACCCCCCGGGGGATCCTACGAGCAGTACTTC.

The CDR3 is CASSPPGFGFDEQFF. The CDR3 DNA follows: TGCGCCAGCAGCCCCCCGGGTTTCGGTTTCGATGAGCAGTTCTTC. The chain employs TRBV5-1 and TRBJ2-1; D is unresolved. The germline gives CDR1 SGHRS, CDR2 YFSETQ. Between the trimmed V and J ends, which lost 4 bases and 8 bases, there was a span of 19 bases. This CDR3 has 15 amino acids.

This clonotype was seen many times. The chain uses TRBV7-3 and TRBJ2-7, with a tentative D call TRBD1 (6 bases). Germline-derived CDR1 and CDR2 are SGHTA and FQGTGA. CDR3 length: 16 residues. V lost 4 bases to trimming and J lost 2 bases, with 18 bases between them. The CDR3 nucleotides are TGTGCCAGCAGCTATTACCGGGACAAAAAAACCTACGAGCAGTACTTC. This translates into CASSYYRDKKTYEQYF.

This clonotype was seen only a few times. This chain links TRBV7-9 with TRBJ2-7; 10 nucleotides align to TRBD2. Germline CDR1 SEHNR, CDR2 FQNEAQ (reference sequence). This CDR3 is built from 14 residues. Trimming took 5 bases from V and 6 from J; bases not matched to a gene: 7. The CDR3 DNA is TGTGCCAGCAGCCCGGGCCCTAGCGGGAGCGAGCAGTACTTC. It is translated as CASSPGPSGSEQYF.

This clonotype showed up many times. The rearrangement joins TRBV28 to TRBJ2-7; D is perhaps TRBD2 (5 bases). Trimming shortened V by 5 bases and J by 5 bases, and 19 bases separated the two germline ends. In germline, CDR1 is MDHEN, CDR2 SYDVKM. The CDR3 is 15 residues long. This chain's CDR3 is CASSHQDGLEDEQYF. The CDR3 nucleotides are TGTGCCAGCAGTCACCAGGACGGGTTGGAGGACGAGCAGTACTTC.

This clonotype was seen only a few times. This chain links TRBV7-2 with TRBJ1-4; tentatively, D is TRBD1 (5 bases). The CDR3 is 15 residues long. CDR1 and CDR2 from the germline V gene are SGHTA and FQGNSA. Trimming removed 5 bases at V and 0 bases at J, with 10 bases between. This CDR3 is CASSTLGATNEKLFF. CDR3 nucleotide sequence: TGTGCCAGCAGCACCCTGGGGGCAACTAATGAAAAACTGTTTTTT. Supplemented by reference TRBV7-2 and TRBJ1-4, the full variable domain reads GAGVSQSPSNKVTEKGKDVELRCDPISGHTALYWYRQSLGQGLEFLIYFQGNSAPDKSGLPSDRFSAERTGGSVSTLTIQRTQQEDSAVYLCASSTLGATNEKLFFGSGTQLSVL.

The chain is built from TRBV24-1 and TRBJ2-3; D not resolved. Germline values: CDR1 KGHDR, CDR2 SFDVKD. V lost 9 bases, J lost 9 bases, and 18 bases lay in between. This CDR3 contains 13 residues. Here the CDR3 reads CATGGARDGTQYF. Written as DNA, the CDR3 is TGTGCCACCGGCGGAGCCCGCGACGGGACGCAGTATTTT.

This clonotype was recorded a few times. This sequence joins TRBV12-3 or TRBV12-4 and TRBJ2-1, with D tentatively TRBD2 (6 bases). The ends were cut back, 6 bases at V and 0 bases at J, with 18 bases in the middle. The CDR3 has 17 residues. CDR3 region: CASSQNPRGISYNEQFF. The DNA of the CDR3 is TGTGCCAGCAGCCAGAACCCTCGCGGGATCTCCTACAATGAGCAGTTCTTC.

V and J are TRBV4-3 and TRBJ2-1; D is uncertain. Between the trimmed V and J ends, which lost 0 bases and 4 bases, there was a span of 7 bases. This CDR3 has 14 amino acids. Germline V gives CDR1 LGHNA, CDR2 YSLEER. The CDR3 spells CASSQEMLYNEQFF. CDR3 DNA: TGCGCCAGCAGCCAAGAGATGCTGTACAATGAGCAGTTCTTC.

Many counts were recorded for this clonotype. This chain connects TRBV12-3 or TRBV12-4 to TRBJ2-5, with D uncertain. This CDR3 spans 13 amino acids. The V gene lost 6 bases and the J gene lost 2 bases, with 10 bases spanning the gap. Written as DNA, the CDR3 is TGTGCCAGCAGGGCCGGAGTACAAGAGACCCAGTACTTC. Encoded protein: CASRAGVQETQYF.

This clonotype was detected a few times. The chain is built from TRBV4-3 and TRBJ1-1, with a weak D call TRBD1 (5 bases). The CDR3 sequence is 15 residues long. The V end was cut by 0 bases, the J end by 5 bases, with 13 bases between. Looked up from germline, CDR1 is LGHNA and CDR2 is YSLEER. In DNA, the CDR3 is TGCGCCAGCAGCCAAGATGCGGGGGAGGGGACTGAAGCTTTCTTT. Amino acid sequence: CASSQDAGEGTEAFF.

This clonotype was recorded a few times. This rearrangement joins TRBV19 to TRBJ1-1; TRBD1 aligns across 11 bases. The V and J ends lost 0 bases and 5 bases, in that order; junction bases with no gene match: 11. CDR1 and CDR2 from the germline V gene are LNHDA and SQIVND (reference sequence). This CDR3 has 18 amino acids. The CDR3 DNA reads TGTGCCAGTAGTATAGAAAGGGACAGGGGGAGGTCGGATACTGAAGCTTTCTTT. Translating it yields CASSIERDRGRSDTEAFF. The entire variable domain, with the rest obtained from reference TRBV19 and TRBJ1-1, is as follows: DGGITQSPKYLFRKEGQNVTLSCEQNLNHDAMYWYRQDPGQGLRLIYYSQIVNDFQKGDIAEGYSVSREKKESFPLTVTSAQKNPTAFYLCASSIERDRGRSDTEAFFGQGTRLTVV.